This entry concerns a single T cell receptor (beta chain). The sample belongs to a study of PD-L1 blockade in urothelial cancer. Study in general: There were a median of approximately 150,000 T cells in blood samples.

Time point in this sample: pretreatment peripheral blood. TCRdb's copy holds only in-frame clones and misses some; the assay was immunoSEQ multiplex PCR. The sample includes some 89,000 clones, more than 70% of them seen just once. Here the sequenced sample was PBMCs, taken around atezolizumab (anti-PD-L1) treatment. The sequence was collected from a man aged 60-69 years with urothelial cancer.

CDR3 loop: CASSATPEGTEAFF. As DNA, the CDR3 is TGTGCCAGCAGCGCGACCCCGGAGGGGACTGAAGCTTTCTTT. V gene TRBV9 combines with J gene TRBJ1-1; D possibly corresponds to TRBD1 (5 bases). Between the trimmed V and J ends, which lost 3 bases and 5 bases, there was a span of 14 bases. The CDR3 sequence is 14 residues long. Germline V gene data show CDR1 as SGDLS and CDR2 as YYNGEE.